These 25 T cell receptor beta chains share one sample of origin, sequenced in a study of Graves' ophthalmopathy and Graves' hyperthyroidism. Transcripts of RNA were the source for amplifying TCR beta CDR3 regions. HTBI-primed first-round RT-PCR preceded second-round multiplex PCR. TCRdb fed the multiplex PCR reads into MiXCR, producing one record per CDR3 protein. Here the sample spans over a million distinct CDR3 sequences, about 36% being singletons. The sample consisted of peripheral blood or thyroid tissue (not recorded which). These receptors all come from an adult man with Graves' hyperthyroidism.

This clonotype occurred many times. The V and J genes are TRBV20-1 and TRBJ1-2, with D maybe TRBD1 (5 bases). Germline CDR1 DFQATT, CDR2 SNEGSKA (reference sequence). The V gene lost 1 base and the J gene lost 8 bases, with 20 bases spanning the gap. The CDR3 is 15 residues long. CDR3 sequence: CSARGSGQAGGGYTF. The CDR3 coding sequence is TGCAGTGCTAGAGGGTCTGGACAAGCCGGGGGGGGCTACACCTTC.

This chain uses TRBV7-9 with TRBJ2-7; either TRBD1 or TRBD2 may supply D (5 bases each). CDR1 is SEHNR, CDR2 FQNEAQ, per germline (reference sequence). With 5 bases removed from V and 0 bases from J, the gap between germline ends came to 17 bases. CDR3 length: 16 residues. The DNA for the CDR3 is TGTGCCAGCAGCCTAGAGCTGGGGGAGACCTCCTACGAGCAGTACTTC. It specifies CASSLELGETSYEQYF.

This chain uses TRBV25-1 with TRBJ1-1; D not resolved. This CDR3 spans 12 amino acids. Germline values: CDR1 MGHDK, CDR2 SYGVNS. V was trimmed by 1 base and J by 10 bases, leaving 10 bases between them. CDR3 residues: CASSEFPGIAFF. The CDR3 coding sequence is TGTGCCAGCAGTGAATTCCCGGGTATAGCTTTCTTT.

This clonotype has just a few counts. This sequence joins TRBV30 and TRBJ1-5; perhaps TRBD1 as D (6 bases). CDR3 size: 15 residues. The germline CDR1 and CDR2 sequences are GTSNPN and SVGIG (reference sequence). The germline V and J ends were trimmed by 2 bases and 2 bases, with 13 bases remaining between them. The CDR3 DNA follows: TGTGCCTGGAGTCAAGGGGGTGGCGGCAATCAGCCCCAGCATTTT. Protein sequence: CAWSQGGGGNQPQHF.

This clonotype was found once. The V and J genes are TRBV18 and TRBJ1-2, with 7 nucleotides matching TRBD1. The germline V gene encodes CDR1 KGHSH and CDR2 LQKENI. V was pared by 3 bases and J by 8 bases, with 12 bases of the junction left unmatched. The CDR3 totals 15 residues. The CDR3 loop is CASSPDRAASKGYTF. In nucleotides, the CDR3 is TGTGCCAGCTCACCCGACAGGGCTGCCAGTAAGGGCTACACCTTC. Supplemented by reference TRBV18 and TRBJ1-2, the full variable domain reads NAGVMQNPRHLVRRRGQEARLRCSPMKGHSHVYWYRQLPEEGLKFMVYLQKENIIDESGMPKERFSAEFPKEGPSILRIQQVVRGDSAAYFCASSPDRAASKGYTFGSGTRLTVV.

Many counts were recorded for this clonotype. This chain links TRBV29-1 with TRBJ2-7, with D possibly called TRBD1 or TRBD2 (5 bases each). Trimming pared 6 bases from V and 0 bases from J, leaving 12 bases between. This CDR3 has 13 amino acids. Per the germline V gene, CDR1 is SQVTM and CDR2 is ANQGSEA. The chain's CDR3 is CSVTGPISYEQYF. In DNA, the CDR3 is TGCAGCGTGACGGGGCCGATCTCCTACGAGCAGTACTTC.

This clonotype was detected only a few times. This chain uses TRBV11-2 with TRBJ2-2; TRBD1 might be the D (6 bases). This CDR3 comprises 16 residues. Trimming cost V 5 bases and J 1 base, with 14 bases left between them. The V gene's germline CDR1 is SGHAT and CDR2 FQNNGV. In nucleotides, the CDR3 is TGTGCCAGCAGCCACCCCGGGACACGGAACACCGGGGAGCTGTTTTTT. It translates to CASSHPGTRNTGELFF.

On this clonotype itself: The conserved phenylalanine or tryptophan is not found at the CDR3 terminus, so this likely reflects a read error. The DNA is omitted, as the CDR3 cannot be located on it reliably, and the CDR3 follows TCRdb's listing. The chain combines TRBV7-9 with TRBJ1-1; the table's TRBD1 call for D was not verified on the DNA. The CDR3 is made up of 9 amino acids, end residues included. The germline V gene encodes CDR1 SEHNR and CDR2 FQNEAQ (reference sequence). The CDR3 reads CASTRGTFS.

As for this clonotype: This clone may be a read error of a much larger clone one base away. The chain carries TRBV12-3 or TRBV12-4 and TRBJ2-2; D may correspond to TRBD1 or TRBD2 (5 bases each). The CDR3 contains 13 residues. The V and J ends lost 5 bases and 7 bases respectively, with 11 bases between them. The CDR3 bases are TGTGCCAGCAGTGACCGGGGCGACGGGGAGCTGTTTTTT. It translates to CASSDRGDGELFF.

V gene TRBV10-3 combines with J gene TRBJ2-5; 7 bases fit TRBD1. Unmatched junction bases numbered 12, after V lost 6 bases and J lost 5 bases. The CDR3 consists of 15 residues. CDR1 and CDR2 from the germline V gene are ENHRY and SYGVKD. The CDR3 region has the DNA TGTGCCATCAGGGCGGGCCAGGGGGTGGAGGAGACCCAGTACTTC. It yields the protein CAIRAGQGVEETQYF.

Details on this clonotype: A clone one base away is much larger, so this may be a read error. V usage is TRBV20-1 and J usage is TRBJ2-2, with a weak D call TRBD2 (6 bases). Looked up from germline, CDR1 is DFQATT and CDR2 is SNEGSKA (reference sequence). The CDR3 loop spans 11 amino acids. The CDR3: CSARSLGGLFF. For the CDR3, the DNA is TGCAGTGCTAGATCTCTCGGGGGGCTGTTTTTT.

This clonotype was seen a handful of times. The rearrangement joins TRBV5-5 to TRBJ2-5; D is uncertain. Trimming removed 4 bases from V and 1 base from J, with 11 bases in between. CDR1 and CDR2 (germline): SGHKS, YYEKEE (reference sequence). The CDR3 runs to 14 residues. In DNA, the CDR3 is TGTGCCAGCAGCGAGCCCCAAGGCCAAGAGACCCAGTACTTC. Protein sequence: CASSEPQGQETQYF.

The V gene is TRBV7-9, the J gene TRBJ2-5; 11 nucleotides line up with TRBD2. V dropped 1 base and J dropped 7; count of bases not matched to a gene: 11. CDR1 is SEHNR and CDR2 is FQNEAQ in the germline V gene (reference sequence). This CDR3 comprises 17 residues. The CDR3 here is CASSLGRGLAAIGTQYF. CDR3 nucleotide sequence: TGTGCCAGCAGCTTAGGGAGGGGACTAGCGGCAATCGGGACCCAGTACTTC.

There are many counts of this clonotype. This chain joins TRBV2 and TRBJ1-1, with unresolved D. This CDR3 is built from 14 residues. Germline lookup yields CDR1 SNHLY and CDR2 FYNNEI. The V and J ends lost 4 bases and 2 bases respectively, with 11 bases between them. The CDR3 DNA sequence: TGTGCCAGCAGTGCGTCCAGGAGTAACACTGAAGCTTTCTTT. Its protein product is CASSASRSNTEAFF.

This clonotype was recorded many times. The chain uses TRBV5-5 and TRBJ1-5; 9 bases are a match to TRBD1. J was trimmed by 1 base and V by 4 bases; bases with no gene match: 9. Germline-derived CDR1 and CDR2 are SGHKS and YYEKEE (reference sequence). The CDR3 sequence is 17 residues long. The CDR3 region is CASSEGQGDRSNQPQHF. Written as DNA, the CDR3 is TGTGCCAGCAGCGAGGGACAGGGCGATCGGAGCAATCAGCCCCAGCATTTT.

This clonotype has a count of ten or more. V and J are TRBV5-1 and TRBJ2-7; D perhaps matches TRBD2 (5 bases). CDR1 and CDR2 from the germline V gene are SGHRS and YFSETQ. V was trimmed by 4 bases and J by 1 base, leaving 12 bases between them. This CDR3 is 14 amino acids long. The CDR3: CASSPSGRSYEQYF. In nucleotides, the CDR3 is TGCGCCAGCAGCCCGAGCGGCCGATCCTACGAGCAGTACTTC. Full variable domain (outside the CDR3, taken from reference TRBV5-1 and TRBJ2-7): KAGVTQTPRYLIKTRGQQVTLSCSPISGHRSVSWYQQTPGQGLQFLFEYFSETQRNKGNFPGRFSGRQFSNSRSEMNVSTLELGDSALYLCASSPSGRSYEQYFGPGTRLTVT.

The chain uses TRBV29-1 and TRBJ1-2; 7 nucleotides match TRBD1. The CDR3 extends over 12 amino acids. J was trimmed by 5 bases and V by 8 bases; bases with no gene match: 8. Germline values: CDR1 SQVTM, CDR2 ANQGSEA. The CDR3 sequence is CSQGTVNYGYTF. CDR3 nucleotides: TGCAGCCAAGGGACAGTGAATTATGGCTACACCTTC.

This clonotype appeared many times. The CDR3 DNA sequence: TGTGCCAGCAGCGCCAGTAGCGGGATTGACGAGACCCAGTACTTC. Amino acid sequence: CASSASSGIDETQYF. The rearrangement links TRBV12-3 or TRBV12-4 to TRBJ2-5; 8 bases align to TRBD2. V shed 6 bases and J 5 bases; nucleotides not matched to a gene: 11. This CDR3 contains 15 residues.

This chain uses TRBV20-1 with TRBJ2-7; tentatively, D is TRBD1 or TRBD2 (5 bases each). Germline CDR1 and CDR2: DFQATT and SNEGSKA (reference sequence). Trimming removed 0 bases at V and 9 bases at J, with 18 bases between. This CDR3 spans 14 amino acids. CDR3 coding DNA: TGCAGTGCTAGAGATTTGGCAGGGAGCCTAGGGCAGTACTTC. As protein: CSARDLAGSLGQYF.

The chain couples TRBV25-1 to TRBJ2-7; tentatively, D is TRBD1 (6 bases). The germline CDR1 and CDR2 sequences are MGHDK and SYGVNS. This CDR3 is built from 17 residues. V lost 10 bases and J lost 3, with 28 bases in between. The CDR3 protein is CATNQAPIQGNGYEQYF. CDR3 sequence (DNA): TGTGCCACCAACCAGGCTCCTATACAGGGAAATGGCTACGAGCAGTACTTC.

This clonotype was recorded at least ten times. The rearrangement joins TRBV25-1 to TRBJ1-2; no firm D call. The CDR3 extends over 13 amino acids. Trimming removed 8 bases from V and 2 bases from J, with 12 bases in between. Germline CDR1 is MGHDK and CDR2 is SYGVNS. The DNA of the CDR3 is TGTGCCAGCTCTTCGGCCAGCAACTATGGCTACACCTTC. It codes for CASSSASNYGYTF.

This clonotype came up many times. This chain joins TRBV19 and TRBJ1-6; D remains ambiguous. This CDR3 region has 14 residues. Germline CDR1 LNHDA, CDR2 SQIVND (reference sequence). The ends were cut back, 6 bases at V and 0 bases at J, with 6 bases in the middle. The chain's CDR3 is CASRMSSYNSPLHF. The DNA of the CDR3 is TGTGCCAGTAGGATGAGCTCCTATAATTCACCCCTCCACTTT. The full variable domain, in which reference TRBV19 and TRBJ1-6 provide the parts outside the CDR3, is DGGITQSPKYLFRKEGQNVTLSCEQNLNHDAMYWYRQDPGQGLRLIYYSQIVNDFQKGDIAEGYSVSREKKESFPLTVTSAQKNPTAFYLCASRMSSYNSPLHFGNGTRLTVT.

Points on this clonotype: The junction departs from the called germline gene at one end, perhaps through a read error. This chain joins TRBV9 and TRBJ2-7, with 10 bases matching TRBD2. Germline V lookup: CDR1 SGDLS, CDR2 YYNGEE. The CDR3 totals 14 residues. The CDR3 DNA is TGTGCCAGCAGCTTAGCGGGAGGTCTCTACGGGCAGTACTTC. Translation: CASSLAGGLYGQYF. The variable domain in full, with the rest retrieved from reference TRBV9 and TRBJ2-7, is DSGVTQTPKHLITATGQRVTLRCSPRSGDLSVYWYQQSLDQGLQFLIQYYNGEERAKGNILERFSAQQFPDLHSELNLSSLELGDSALYFCASSLAGGLYGQYFGPGTRLTVT.

This chain links TRBV7-3 with TRBJ2-7; the D is unclear. The CDR3 covers 15 residues. Germline CDR1 and CDR2: SGHTA and FQGTGA. Trimming took off 5 bases at V and 0 bases at J, with 14 bases between the two ends. The CDR3 nucleotides read TGTGCCAGCAGCCAACCTGGTGGGGACTCCTACGAGCAGTACTTC. Protein product: CASSQPGGDSYEQYF.

Ten or more counts support this clonotype. The chain joins TRBV4-3 to TRBJ2-7, with TRBD2 identical over 7 bases. Germline CDR1 LGHNA, CDR2 YSLEER. This CDR3 comprises 15 residues. Germline trimming cut 1 base from V and 4 bases from J; bases unmatched to any gene: 7. The CDR3 bases are TGCGCCAGCAGCCAAGGGGCGGGAGTCGTGTACGAGCAGTACTTC. Its translation: CASSQGAGVVYEQYF.